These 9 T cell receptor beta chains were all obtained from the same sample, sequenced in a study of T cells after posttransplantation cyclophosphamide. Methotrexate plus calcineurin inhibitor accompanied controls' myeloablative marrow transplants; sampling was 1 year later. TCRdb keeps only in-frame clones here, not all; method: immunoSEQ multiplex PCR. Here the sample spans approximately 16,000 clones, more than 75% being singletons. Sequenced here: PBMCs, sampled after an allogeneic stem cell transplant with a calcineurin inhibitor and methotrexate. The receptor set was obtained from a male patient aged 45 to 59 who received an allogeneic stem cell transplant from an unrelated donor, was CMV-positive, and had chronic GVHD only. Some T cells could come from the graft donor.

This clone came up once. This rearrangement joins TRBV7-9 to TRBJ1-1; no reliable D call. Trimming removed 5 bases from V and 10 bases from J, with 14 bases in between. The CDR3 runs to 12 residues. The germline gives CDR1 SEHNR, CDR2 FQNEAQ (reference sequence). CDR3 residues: CASSTEGEGAFF. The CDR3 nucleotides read TGTGCCAGCAGCACAGAGGGAGAGGGAGCTTTCTTT.

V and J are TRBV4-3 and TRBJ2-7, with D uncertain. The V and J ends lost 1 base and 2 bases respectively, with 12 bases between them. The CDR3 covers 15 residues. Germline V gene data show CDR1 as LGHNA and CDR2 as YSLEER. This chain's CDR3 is CASSQVFGPTYEQYF. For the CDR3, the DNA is TGCGCCAGCAGCCAAGTGTTTGGCCCGACCTACGAGCAGTACTTC.

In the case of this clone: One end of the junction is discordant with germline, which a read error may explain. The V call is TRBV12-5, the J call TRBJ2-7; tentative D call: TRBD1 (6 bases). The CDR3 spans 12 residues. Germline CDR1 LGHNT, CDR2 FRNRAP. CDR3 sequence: CASDVGAYGQYF. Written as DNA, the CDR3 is TGTGCTAGTGACGTGGGGGCCTACGGGCAGTACTTC. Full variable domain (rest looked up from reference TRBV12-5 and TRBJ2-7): DARVTQTPRHKVTEMGQEVTMRCQPILGHNTVFWYRQTMMQGLELLAYFRNRAPLDDSGMPKDRFSAEMPDATLATLKIQPSEPRDSAVYFCASDVGAYGQYFGPGTRLTVT.

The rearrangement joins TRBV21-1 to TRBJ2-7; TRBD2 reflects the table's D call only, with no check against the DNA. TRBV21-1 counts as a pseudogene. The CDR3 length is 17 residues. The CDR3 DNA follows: TGTGCCAGCAGCAAGGGACTAGCGGGGGATATCTCCTACGAGCAGTACTTC. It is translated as CASSKGLAGDISYEQYF.

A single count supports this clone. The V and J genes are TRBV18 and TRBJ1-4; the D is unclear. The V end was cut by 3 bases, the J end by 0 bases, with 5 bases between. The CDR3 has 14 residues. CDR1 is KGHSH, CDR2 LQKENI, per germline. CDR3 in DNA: TGTGCCAGCTCACCCGGGGCAACTAATGAAAAACTGTTTTTT. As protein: CASSPGATNEKLFF.

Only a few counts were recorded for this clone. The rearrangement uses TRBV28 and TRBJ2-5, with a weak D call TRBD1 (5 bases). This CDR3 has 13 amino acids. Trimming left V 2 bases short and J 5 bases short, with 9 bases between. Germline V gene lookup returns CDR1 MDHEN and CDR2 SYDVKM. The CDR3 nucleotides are TGTGCCAGCAGTTTAAGGGCAGGGGAGACCCAGTACTTC. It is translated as CASSLRAGETQYF.

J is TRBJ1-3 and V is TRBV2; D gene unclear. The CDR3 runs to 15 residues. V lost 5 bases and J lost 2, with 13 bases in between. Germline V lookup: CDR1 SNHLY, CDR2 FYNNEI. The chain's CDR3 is CASSSTRTPGNTIYF. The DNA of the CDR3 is TGTGCCAGCAGTTCGACACGGACTCCTGGAAACACCATATATTTT.

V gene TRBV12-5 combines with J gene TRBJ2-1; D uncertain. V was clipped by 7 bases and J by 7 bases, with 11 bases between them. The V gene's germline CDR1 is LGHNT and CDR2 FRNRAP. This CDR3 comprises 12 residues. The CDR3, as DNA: TGTGCTAGTGCCCCCTTTTCGAATGAGCAGTTCTTC. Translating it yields CASAPFSNEQFF.

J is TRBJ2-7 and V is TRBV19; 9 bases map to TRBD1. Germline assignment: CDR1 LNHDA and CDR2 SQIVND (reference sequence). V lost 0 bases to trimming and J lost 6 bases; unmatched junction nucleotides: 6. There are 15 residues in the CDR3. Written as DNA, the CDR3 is TGTGCCAGTAGTATAGAGAGGACAGGGGTGGCCGAGCAGTACTTC. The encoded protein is CASSIERTGVAEQYF. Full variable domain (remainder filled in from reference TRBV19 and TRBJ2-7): DGGITQSPKYLFRKEGQNVTLSCEQNLNHDAMYWYRQDPGQGLRLIYYSQIVNDFQKGDIAEGYSVSREKKESFPLTVTSAQKNPTAFYLCASSIERTGVAEQYFGPGTRLTVT.